This record looks at one T cell receptor beta chain sequence and its context. The data originate from a study of blood T cell repertoires in COVID-19. The assay was immunoSEQ multiplex PCR, and TCRdb's table has in-frame clones only and misses some. The data contain about 100,000 clones, around four fifths of them singletons. The sequenced sample consisted of peripheral blood. The sequence came from a man aged 50-59 years with active or convalescent COVID-19.

CDR3 DNA: TGTGCCAGCAGCTTAAACATACAGGGTGAAGCTTTCTTT. As protein: CASSLNIQGEAFF. J is TRBJ1-1 and V is TRBV7-3; tentative D call: TRBD1 (6 bases). Germline-derived CDR1 and CDR2 are SGHTA and FQGTGA. Trimming took off 1 base at V and 7 bases at J, with 10 bases between the two ends. This CDR3 comprises 13 residues.